This T cell receptor (beta chain) appears in the sequencing data of a study of blood T cell repertoires in COVID-19. Germline CDR1 and CDR2: LGHDT and YNNKEL (reference sequence). The CDR3 contains 14 residues. With 5 bases clipped from V and 1 base from J, the junction kept 4 bases outside the gene matches. The table came from immunoSEQ multiplex PCR; TCRdb's copy has only in-frame clones and leaves some out. Of approximately 91,000 clones listed, about 81% are singletons. The sequenced sample consisted of peripheral blood. The chain couples TRBV3-1 (or the pseudogene TRBV3-2) to TRBJ1-1; 7 bases match TRBD1. The TCR originated in a man aged 65 to 79 with acute or convalescent COVID-19. The CDR3: CASSGRDRNTEAFF. As DNA, the CDR3 is TGTGCCAGCAGCGGACGGGACAGGAACACTGAAGCTTTCTTT.